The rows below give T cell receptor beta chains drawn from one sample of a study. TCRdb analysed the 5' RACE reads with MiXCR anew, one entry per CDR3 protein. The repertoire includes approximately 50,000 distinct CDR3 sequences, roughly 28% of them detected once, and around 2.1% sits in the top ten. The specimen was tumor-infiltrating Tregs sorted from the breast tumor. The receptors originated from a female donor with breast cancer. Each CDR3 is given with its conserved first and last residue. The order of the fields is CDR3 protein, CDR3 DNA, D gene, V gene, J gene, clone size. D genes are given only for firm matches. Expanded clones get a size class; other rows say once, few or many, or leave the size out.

CASSPSFSGANVLTF,TGTGCCAGCAGCCCTAGCTTCTCTGGGGCCAACGTCCTGACTTTC,NA,TRBV6-5,TRBJ2-6,many
CASSHNTGPSGNTIYF,TGCGCCAGCAGCCACAATACAGGTCCCTCTGGAAACACCATATATTTT,NA,TRBV4-1,TRBJ1-3,NA
CAITRQGDRGGYTF,TGTGCCATCACCCGACAGGGGGATCGCGGTGGCTACACCTTC,TRBD1,TRBV10-3,TRBJ1-2,many
CASRGGGSGSNEQFF,TGTGCCAGCAGGGGCGGTGGTAGCGGGAGTAATGAGCAGTTCTTC,TRBD2,TRBV11-2,TRBJ2-1,once
CASNRQGSTDTQYF,TGTGCCAGCAACAGACAGGGCAGCACAGATACGCAGTATTTT,TRBD1,TRBV6-2/TRBV6-3,TRBJ2-3,few
CASSSAPGNYGYTF,TGCGCCAGCAGCTCTGCCCCGGGCAACTATGGCTACACCTTC,NA,TRBV5-1,TRBJ1-2,NA
CASSVSGDTHGQPQHF,TGTGCCAGCAGCGTATCGGGGGACACGCACGGCCAGCCCCAGCATTTT,NA,TRBV9,TRBJ1-5,NA
CASSLRHYAGNSSGANVLTF,TGTGCCAGCAGCTTACGACATTACGCCGGAAATAGCTCTGGGGCCAACGTTCTGACTTTC,NA,TRBV7-8,TRBJ2-6,few
CASSLGDRFLSGANVLTF,TGTGCCAGCAGCTTAGGGGACAGGTTCCTCTCTGGGGCCAACGTCCTGACTTTC,TRBD1,TRBV7-3,TRBJ2-6,NA
CASSHDSVAFF,TGTGCCAGCAGCCACGACTCGGTGGCTTTCTTT,NA,TRBV3-1,TRBJ1-1,many
CASSQGIGGRAMVQFF,TGTGCCAGCAGCCAAGGTATAGGGGGAAGGGCAATGGTGCAGTTCTTC,NA,TRBV3-1,TRBJ2-1,few
CSASAGETQYF,TGCAGTGCCTCTGCGGGGGAGACCCAGTACTTC,NA,TRBV20-1,TRBJ2-5,many
CSARDPSGFSYEQYF,TGCAGTGCTAGAGATCCGTCGGGATTTAGCTACGAGCAGTACTTC,NA,TRBV20-1,TRBJ2-7,many
CASNRDRLGNEQFF,TGCGCCAGTAACCGGGACAGACTTGGGAATGAGCAGTTCTTC,TRBD1,TRBV5-1,TRBJ2-1,few
CASSPSRLGETQYF,TGCGCCAGCAGCCCCTCTAGGCTGGGAGAGACCCAGTACTTC,NA,TRBV4-3,TRBJ2-5,NA
CASSELYLAAHNEKLFF,TGTGCCAGCAGTGAATTGTATCTGGCAGCCCATAATGAAAAACTGTTTTTT,NA,TRBV25-1,TRBJ1-4,few
CSAIDSMNEQFF,TGCAGTGCTATCGACTCCATGAATGAGCAGTTCTTC,NA,TRBV20-1,TRBJ2-1,few
CASSAALDYNEQFF,TGCGCCAGCAGCGCCGCTCTCGACTACAATGAGCAGTTCTTC,NA,TRBV5-1,TRBJ2-1,many
CASSLALQGGSYNSPLHF,TGTGCCAGCAGCTTGGCTCTCCAGGGGGGCTCCTATAATTCACCCCTCCACTTT,TRBD1,TRBV7-2,TRBJ1-6,many
CASSQDEQGAGGELFF,TGTGCCAGCAGCCAAGATGAACAGGGGGCAGGCGGGGAGCTGTTTTTT,TRBD1,TRBV4-2,TRBJ2-2,few
CTSSQDGLWETQYF,TGCACCAGCAGCCAAGATGGGCTATGGGAGACCCAGTACTTC,NA,TRBV4-1,TRBJ2-5,NA
CASSTRLGGPYNEQFF,TGTGCCAGCAGTACTCGCCTTGGGGGGCCCTACAATGAGCAGTTCTTC,NA,TRBV6-1,TRBJ2-1,NA
CASSLAEGTGELFF,TGTGCCAGCAGTTTAGCGGAGGGGACTGGAGAACTGTTTTTT,NA,TRBV12-3/TRBV12-4,TRBJ1-4,NA
CSATLAGGRGDTQYF,TGCAGTGCTACTCTAGCGGGAGGCCGGGGAGATACGCAGTATTTT,TRBD2,TRBV20-1,TRBJ2-3,NA
CASSHPGVITEAFF,TGCGCCAGCAGCCACCCCGGGGTGATCACTGAAGCTTTCTTT,NA,TRBV4-1,TRBJ1-1,NA
CASSYSLPYRDRLYQPQHF,TGTGCCAGCAGTTACTCGTTACCCTATCGGGACAGATTATATCAGCCCCAGCATTTT,TRBD1,TRBV6-6,TRBJ1-5,NA
CASRDLFRLNTEAFF,TGTGCCAGCAGAGACCTCTTTCGGCTGAACACTGAAGCTTTCTTT,NA,TRBV6-1,TRBJ1-1,few
CASSLASTGGEKLFF,TGCGCCAGCAGCTTGGCCAGTACAGGGGGAGAAAAACTGTTTTTT,TRBD1,TRBV5-1,TRBJ1-4,many
CASSVLGPYNEQFF,TGTGCCAGCAGTGTCCTTGGCCCCTACAATGAGCAGTTCTTC,NA,TRBV6-1,TRBJ2-1,few
CASSLALGPLHF,TGTGCCAGCAGTCTCGCGTTAGGTCCCCTCCACTTT,NA,TRBV12-3/TRBV12-4,TRBJ1-6,NA
CSARVTGDPAYEQYF,TGCAGTGCTAGAGTTACCGGGGACCCCGCGTACGAGCAGTACTTC,NA,TRBV20-1,TRBJ2-7,few
CASSSSGGGHNEQFF,TGCGCCAGCAGCTCTAGCGGGGGGGGCCACAATGAGCAGTTCTTC,TRBD2,TRBV6-6,TRBJ2-1,many
CASSADSLSYEQYF,TGCGCCAGCAGCGCCGACAGCCTCTCCTACGAGCAGTACTTC,NA,TRBV5-1,TRBJ2-7,NA
CASSFDKSGNTIYF,TGTGCCAGCAGCTTCGACAAGTCTGGAAACACCATATATTTT,NA,TRBV5-4,TRBJ1-3,few
CASSGRSDTQYF,TGTGCCAGCAGTGGCCGGTCAGATACGCAGTATTTT,NA,TRBV7-2,TRBJ2-3,many
CASSLRLDEQYF,TGTGCCAGCAGCTTAAGGTTGGACGAGCAGTACTTC,NA,TRBV7-2,TRBJ2-7,NA
CATQFAGTPYNEQFF,TGTGCCACCCAGTTTGCGGGAACCCCCTACAATGAGCAGTTCTTC,NA,TRBV15,TRBJ2-1,few
CSASERAGANVLTF,TGCAGTGCTAGCGAGCGGGCTGGGGCCAACGTCCTGACTTTC,NA,TRBV20-1,TRBJ2-6,NA
CASSYLNEQFF,TGTGCCAGCAGTTATCTCAATGAGCAGTTCTTC,NA,TRBV12-3/TRBV12-4,TRBJ2-1,many
CASKLGASGYTF,TGTGCCAGCAAATTAGGGGCGAGTGGCTACACCTTC,NA,TRBV6-5,TRBJ1-2,NA
CASSLGSGNPEQYF,TGTGCCAGCAGCTTGGGTAGCGGGAACCCCGAGCAGTACTTC,TRBD2,TRBV7-2,TRBJ2-7,many
CASSFLGQETQYF,TGCGCCAGCAGCTTCTTGGGGCAAGAGACCCAGTACTTC,NA,TRBV5-1,TRBJ2-5,many
CASSQDSTTGGFGDTGELFF,TGTGCCAGCAGCCAAGATTCGACGACAGGGGGATTTGGGGACACCGGGGAGCTGTTTTTT,TRBD1,TRBV3-1,TRBJ2-2,NA
CASSQVGMQTQYF,TGTGCCAGCAGCCAGGTCGGGATGCAGACCCAGTACTTC,NA,TRBV7-2,TRBJ2-5,NA
CASSLSPLSGRGETQYF,TGTGCCAGCAGTTTGAGTCCCTTGAGCGGGAGGGGGGAGACCCAGTACTTC,TRBD2,TRBV27,TRBJ2-5,few
CSVLNTGGGTDTQYF,TGCAGCGTCTTAAACACGGGAGGAGGCACAGATACGCAGTATTTT,TRBD2,TRBV29-1,TRBJ2-3,NA
CASSEGPLGTASEKLFF,TGTGCCAGCAGCGAAGGCCCCTTGGGGACCGCGAGTGAAAAACTGTTTTTT,NA,TRBV9,TRBJ1-4,few
CASSRAPGQGAETQYF,TGCGCCAGCAGCCGAGCCCCGGGACAGGGGGCGGAGACCCAGTACTTC,TRBD1,TRBV4-3,TRBJ2-5,NA
CASSEGQGLDAQYF,TGTGCCAGCAGCGAGGGACAGGGCTTAGATGCGCAGTATTTT,TRBD1,TRBV7-2,TRBJ2-3,NA
CASSLGAQNTEALF,TGTGCCAGCAGTTTGGGGGCTCAGAACACTGAAGCTCTCTTT,NA,TRBV28,TRBJ1-1,NA
CSARSGEAGTGLRVEQYF,TGCAGTGCTAGATCTGGGGAGGCGGGAACAGGCCTACGGGTAGAGCAGTACTTC,NA,TRBV20-1,TRBJ2-7,few
CASSLALLFRDRGGNEQFF,TGCGCCAGCAGCTTGGCCTTGCTTTTCCGGGACAGGGGTGGAAATGAGCAGTTCTTC,TRBD1,TRBV5-1,TRBJ2-1,many
CASSRTTAYEQYF,TGTGCCAGCAGCCGGACGACTGCCTACGAGCAGTACTTC,NA,TRBV27,TRBJ2-7,few
CASSPGTGGDETQYF,TGTGCCAGCAGCCCCGGGACAGGGGGTGACGAGACCCAGTACTTC,TRBD1,TRBV5-4,TRBJ2-5,few
CATSRVQRDRGQGYTF,TGTGCCACCAGCAGAGTACAGAGGGACAGGGGACAGGGCTACACCTTC,TRBD1,TRBV15,TRBJ1-2,many
CAWSVSFRETQYF,TGTGCCTGGAGTGTAAGTTTTCGGGAGACCCAGTACTTC,NA,TRBV30,TRBJ2-5,NA
CSVGGDREKNIQYF,TGCAGCGTGGGGGGGGACAGGGAAAAAAACATTCAGTACTTC,TRBD1,TRBV29-1,TRBJ2-4,few